Below are 22 T cell receptor beta chains sequenced from a single sample in a study of blood T cell repertoires in COVID-19 (TCRdb year 2020). Libraries were constructed by the immunoSEQ multiplex PCR assay. As stored in TCRdb, this immuneACCESS dataset retains in-frame rearrangements with V and J assigned. A fraction of the clones does not appear; measured against another copy, unresolved V genes explain less than half of the discrepancy, and the remainder lacks a known reason. For this sample the table gives about 190,000 clones, of which approximately 90% were detected only once. Clones ranked in the top ten supply approximately 1.1% of the sample. What was sequenced was peripheral blood. All receptors derive from a man between 25 and 39 years old with acute or convalescent COVID-19.

The J gene is TRBJ1-2, the V gene TRBV10-1; unclear D gene. This CDR3 has 15 amino acids. Trimming took off 5 bases at V and 2 bases at J, with 15 bases between the two ends. Germline values: CDR1 WNHNN, CDR2 SYGVQD (reference sequence). As DNA, the CDR3 is TGCGCCAGCAGTACCTCCCGAACGGGAAACTATGGCTACACCTTC. Protein sequence: CASSTSRTGNYGYTF.

V gene TRBV28 combines with J gene TRBJ1-2, with 7 positions matching TRBD1. Trimming cost V 6 bases and J 5 bases; bases outside gene matches: 6. The CDR3 sequence is 13 residues long. From germline, CDR1 is MDHEN and CDR2 SYDVKM. This CDR3 reads CASRTQGVYGYTF. For the CDR3, the DNA is TGTGCCAGCAGGACGCAGGGGGTTTATGGCTACACCTTC.

This clone has just a few counts. The CDR3 protein is CASTGQGDGYTF. DNA for the CDR3: TGCGCCAGCACAGGACAGGGAGATGGCTACACCTTC. The chain has TRBV5-1 and TRBJ1-2; 8 bases line up with TRBD1. The CDR3 spans 12 residues. Per the germline V gene, CDR1 is SGHRS and CDR2 is YFSETQ. Trimming removed 6 bases from V and 6 bases from J; junction bases left unmatched: 4.

The chain couples TRBV29-1 to TRBJ1-5; 9 nucleotides line up with TRBD1. The V and J ends lost 4 bases and 5 bases, in that order; junction bases with no gene match: 6. CDR1 SQVTM and CDR2 ANQGSEA come from the germline V gene. The CDR3 runs 14 residues. CDR3 bases: TGCAGCGTTGCCCGGGACAGGGAGGATCAGCCCCAGCATTTT. Translated, it gives CSVARDREDQPQHF.

The chain recombines TRBV15 with TRBJ1-5, with D maybe TRBD1 (6 bases). From germline, CDR1 is LNHNV and CDR2 YYDKDF (reference sequence). This CDR3 contains 16 residues. V was shortened by 4 bases and J by 9 bases, with 22 bases between the two germline ends. CDR3 nucleotides: TGTGCCACCAGCACCCCGAGGGGAGGGGGATCGTGGCCCCAGCATTTT. This encodes CATSTPRGGGSWPQHF.

V usage is TRBV25-1 and J usage is TRBJ1-2; D is uncertain. The germline V gene has CDR1 MGHDK and CDR2 SYGVNS. V was trimmed by 1 base and J by 7 bases, leaving 7 bases between them. The CDR3 is 12 amino acids. The CDR3 region is CASSELVGGYTF. Written as DNA, the CDR3 is TGTGCCAGCAGTGAATTAGTTGGTGGCTACACCTTC.

This chain links TRBV20-1 with TRBJ1-2; D is ambiguous. V lost 1 base, J lost 4 bases, and 4 bases lay in between. CDR3 length: 11 amino acids. The germline V gene encodes CDR1 DFQATT and CDR2 SNEGSKA (reference sequence). The CDR3, as DNA: TGCAGTGCTAGAGGCGTCTATGGCTACACCTTC. Residues: CSARGVYGYTF.

The V gene is TRBV7-3, the J gene TRBJ2-2; 8 bases line up with TRBD2. Germline V gene lookup returns CDR1 SGHTA and CDR2 FQGTGA. The V segment lost 5 bases and the J segment 1 base; nucleotides outside the gene matches: 6. CDR3 length equals 16 residues. The chain's CDR3 is CASSQAGVLNTGELFF. The CDR3 DNA is TGTGCCAGCAGCCAAGCGGGGGTCTTGAACACCGGGGAGCTGTTTTTT.

The genes are TRBV28 and TRBJ1-5, with D perhaps matching TRBD1 (6 bases). Germline assignment: CDR1 MDHEN and CDR2 SYDVKM. The CDR3 covers 15 residues. Trimming removed 6 bases from V and 4 bases from J, with 16 bases in between. The DNA for the CDR3 is TGTGCCAGCAGCCCCCGGCCAGGGGCGAATCAGCCCCAGCATTTT. Translating gives CASSPRPGANQPQHF.

The chain uses TRBV24-1 and TRBJ2-1; 7 bases align to TRBD1. V lost 10 bases, J lost 4 bases, and 3 bases stayed unmatched. Germline V lookup: CDR1 KGHDR, CDR2 SFDVKD. The CDR3 has 12 amino acids. CDR3 DNA sequence: TGTGCCACAGCGACAGGGTACAATGAGCAGTTCTTC. Protein product: CATATGYNEQFF.

This clone turned up a few times. V is TRBV5-1 and J is TRBJ2-1, with D perhaps TRBD2 (5 bases). This CDR3 spans 14 amino acids. Germline V lookup: CDR1 SGHRS, CDR2 YFSETQ. Trimming left V 4 bases short and J 7 bases short, with 15 bases between. The CDR3 reads CASSVILAPNEQFF. The DNA of the CDR3 is TGCGCCAGCAGCGTGATTCTAGCCCCAAATGAGCAGTTCTTC. Variable domain in full (rest from reference TRBV5-1 and TRBJ2-1): KAGVTQTPRYLIKTRGQQVTLSCSPISGHRSVSWYQQTPGQGLQFLFEYFSETQRNKGNFPGRFSGRQFSNSRSEMNVSTLELGDSALYLCASSVILAPNEQFFGPGTRLTVL.

The rearrangement joins TRBV15 to TRBJ1-1; no firm D call. CDR3 length: 13 amino acids. V was cut by 1 base and J by 1 base, with 4 bases left in between. Germline values: CDR1 LNHNV, CDR2 YYDKDF (reference sequence). The CDR3, as DNA: TGTGCCACCAGCAGAGCCTGGAACACTGAAGCTTTCTTT. It specifies CATSRAWNTEAFF.

The V and J genes are TRBV19 and TRBJ1-5; 7 nucleotides match TRBD1. The germline V gene encodes CDR1 LNHDA and CDR2 SQIVND (reference sequence). V dropped 8 bases and J dropped 7; count of bases not matched to a gene: 14. CDR3 length equals 15 residues. The chain's CDR3 is CASRRDREEGQPQHF. The DNA for the CDR3 is TGTGCCAGTCGCAGGGACAGAGAGGAGGGGCAGCCCCAGCATTTT.

The genes are TRBV6-2 or TRBV6-3 and TRBJ1-1; tentatively, D is TRBD1 (6 bases). The CDR3 is 18 amino acids. Germline CDR1 reads MNHEY; CDR2 reads SVGEGT. V was cut by 2 bases and J by 6 bases, with 25 bases left in between. The CDR3 DNA is TGTGCCAGCAGTTACCGGAGAGTGCCAGGGGACCTTGCGCCTGAAGCTTTCTTT. It translates to CASSYRRVPGDLAPEAFF.

The count of this clone is one. This chain links TRBV19 with TRBJ2-1; 7 bases agree with TRBD2. J lost 4 bases, V lost 1 base, and 4 bases had no gene match. Germline CDR1 and CDR2: LNHDA and SQIVND (reference sequence). The CDR3 runs 15 residues. CDR3 loop: CASSIGGGSYNEQFF. CDR3 DNA sequence: TGTGCCAGTAGTATAGGGGGAGGGAGTTACAATGAGCAGTTCTTC.

The V gene is TRBV27, the J gene TRBJ2-5; a weak D match, TRBD2 (5 bases). Trimming took 10 bases from V and 1 from J, leaving 13 bases between them. CDR3 length equals 13 residues. Germline V gene data show CDR1 as MNHEY and CDR2 as SMNVEV (reference sequence). CDR3 coding DNA: TGTGCCACCTCCCGGGGTATCCAAGAGACCCAGTACTTC. Its translation is CATSRGIQETQYF.

The chain joins TRBV15 to TRBJ2-7, with 10 bases matching TRBD1. The CDR3 length is 16 residues. CDR1 and CDR2 (germline): LNHNV, YYDKDF (reference sequence). V lost 2 bases and J lost 5; bases outside the gene matches: 9. CDR3: CATSRTGGTGANEQYF. The CDR3 DNA reads as TGTGCCACCAGCAGAACAGGGGGGACAGGGGCAAACGAGCAGTACTTC.

The chain couples TRBV9 to TRBJ2-1, with 7 nucleotides matching TRBD1. Germline V lookup: CDR1 SGDLS, CDR2 YYNGEE. V shed 0 bases and J 8 bases; nucleotides not matched to a gene: 11. CDR3 length: 16 amino acids. CDR3 DNA: TGTGCCAGCAGCGTAGCCGGGACAGCCCGTAACGATGAGCAGTTCTTC. Amino acid sequence: CASSVAGTARNDEQFF.

V and J are TRBV29-1 and TRBJ2-1, with a weak D call TRBD2 (5 bases). CDR1 is SQVTM and CDR2 is ANQGSEA in the germline V gene. This CDR3 is 13 amino acids long. V lost 7 bases and J 1 base, leaving 11 bases between the germline ends. The chain's CDR3 is CSGVRVSYNEQFF. DNA of the CDR3: TGCAGCGGGGTGAGGGTTTCCTACAATGAGCAGTTCTTC.

This clone was detected only once. The rearrangement uses TRBV7-8 and TRBJ2-1; 8 nucleotides align to TRBD2. This CDR3 is built from 16 residues. CDR1 is SGHVS, CDR2 FQNEAQ, per germline. Trimming cost V 1 base and J 2 bases; bases outside gene matches: 4. CDR3 region: CASSLVGGGTYNEQFF. CDR3 DNA: TGTGCCAGCAGCTTAGTGGGCGGGGGGACCTACAATGAGCAGTTCTTC.

The V gene is TRBV2, the J gene TRBJ1-1; D possibly corresponds to TRBD1 (6 bases). The CDR3 consists of 12 residues. Looked up from germline, CDR1 is SNHLY and CDR2 is FYNNEI. V was cut by 2 bases and J by 9 bases, with 10 bases left in between. This CDR3 reads CASSELDRKAFF. CDR3 coding DNA: TGTGCCAGCAGTGAATTGGACAGAAAAGCTTTCTTT.

The chain couples TRBV28 to TRBJ1-6; TRBD1 aligns across 9 bases. From germline, CDR1 is MDHEN and CDR2 SYDVKM. Trimming took 6 bases from V and 10 from J; bases not matched to a gene: 10. This CDR3 comprises 15 residues. The CDR3 loop reads CASSMTGGSGSPLHF. The CDR3 nucleotides read TGTGCCAGCAGCATGACAGGGGGTTCTGGCTCACCCCTCCACTTT.